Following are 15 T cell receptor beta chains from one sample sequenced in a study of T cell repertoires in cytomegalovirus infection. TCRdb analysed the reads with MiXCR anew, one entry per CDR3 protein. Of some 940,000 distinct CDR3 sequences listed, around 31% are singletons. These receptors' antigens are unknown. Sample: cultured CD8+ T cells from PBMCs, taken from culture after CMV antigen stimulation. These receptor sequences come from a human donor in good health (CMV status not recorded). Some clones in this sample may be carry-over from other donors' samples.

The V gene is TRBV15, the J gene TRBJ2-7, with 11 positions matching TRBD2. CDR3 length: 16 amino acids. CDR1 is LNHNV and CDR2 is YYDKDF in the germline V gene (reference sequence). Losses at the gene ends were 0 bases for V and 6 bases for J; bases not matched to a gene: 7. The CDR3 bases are TGTGCCACCAGCAGAGATTTCGGACTAGCGGGCCCCGAGCAGTACGTC. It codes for CATSRDFGLAGPEQYV.

The CDR3 region is CASSLGGTGNNQPQHF. The CDR3 DNA sequence: TGTGCCAGCAGTTTGGGGGGGACAGGCAACAATCAGCCCCAGCATTTT. This chain links TRBV12-3 or TRBV12-4 with TRBJ1-5, with 8 nucleotides matching TRBD1. Trimming cost V 3 bases and J 3 bases; bases outside gene matches: 7. The CDR3 loop spans 16 amino acids.

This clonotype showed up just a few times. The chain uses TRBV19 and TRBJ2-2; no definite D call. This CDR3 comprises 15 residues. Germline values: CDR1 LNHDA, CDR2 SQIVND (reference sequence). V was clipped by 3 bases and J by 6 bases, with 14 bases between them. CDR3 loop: CASSIGWVEAGELFF. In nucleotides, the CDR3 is TGTGCCAGTAGTATCGGCTGGGTAGAGGCCGGGGAGCTGTTTTTT.

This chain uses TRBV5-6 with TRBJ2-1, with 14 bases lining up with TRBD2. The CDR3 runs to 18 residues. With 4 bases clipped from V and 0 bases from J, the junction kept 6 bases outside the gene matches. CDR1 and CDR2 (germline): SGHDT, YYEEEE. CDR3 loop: CASSPWTSGGFSYNEQFF. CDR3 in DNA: TGTGCCAGCAGCCCTTGGACTAGCGGGGGGTTCTCCTACAATGAGCAGTTCTTC. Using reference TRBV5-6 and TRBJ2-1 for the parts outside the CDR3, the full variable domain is DAGVTQSPTHLIKTRGQQVTLRCSPKSGHDTVSWYQQALGQGPQFIFQYYEEEERQRGNFPDRFSGHQFPNYSSELNVNALLLGDSALYLCASSPWTSGGFSYNEQFFGPGTRLTVL.

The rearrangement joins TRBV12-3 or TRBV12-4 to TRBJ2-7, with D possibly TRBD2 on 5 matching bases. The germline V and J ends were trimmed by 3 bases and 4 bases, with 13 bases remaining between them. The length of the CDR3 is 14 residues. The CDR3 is CASSLSEALYEQYF. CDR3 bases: TGTGCCAGCAGTTTGTCGGAGGCACTATACGAGCAGTACTTC.

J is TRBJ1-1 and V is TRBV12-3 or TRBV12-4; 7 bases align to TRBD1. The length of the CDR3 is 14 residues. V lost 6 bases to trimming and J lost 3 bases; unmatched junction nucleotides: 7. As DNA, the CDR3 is TGTGCCAGCAGCCAGCAGGGGGGGGACACTGAAGCTTTCTTT. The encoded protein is CASSQQGGDTEAFF.

The CDR3 spells CASSERGGHEKLFF. The CDR3 DNA reads as TGTGCCAGCTCCGAGAGGGGGGGGCATGAAAAACTGTTTTTT. This sequence joins TRBV7-9 and TRBJ1-4; maybe TRBD1 (6 bases). Trimming removed 8 bases at V and 6 bases at J, with 16 bases between. Germline V lookup: CDR1 SEHNR, CDR2 FQNEAQ (reference sequence). The CDR3 covers 14 residues.

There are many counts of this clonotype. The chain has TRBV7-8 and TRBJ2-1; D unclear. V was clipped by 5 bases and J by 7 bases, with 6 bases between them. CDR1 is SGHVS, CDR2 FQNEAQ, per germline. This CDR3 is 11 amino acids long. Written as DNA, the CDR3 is TGTGCCAGCAGCGACCGGAATGAGCAGTTCTTC. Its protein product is CASSDRNEQFF.

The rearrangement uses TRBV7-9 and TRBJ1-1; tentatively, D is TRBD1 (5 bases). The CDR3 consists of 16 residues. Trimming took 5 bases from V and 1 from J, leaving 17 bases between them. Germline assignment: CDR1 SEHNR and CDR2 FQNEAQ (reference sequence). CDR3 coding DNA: TGTGCCAGCAGCGGGCGACACCAGCAGGGGAACACTGAAGCTTTCTTT. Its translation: CASSGRHQQGNTEAFF.

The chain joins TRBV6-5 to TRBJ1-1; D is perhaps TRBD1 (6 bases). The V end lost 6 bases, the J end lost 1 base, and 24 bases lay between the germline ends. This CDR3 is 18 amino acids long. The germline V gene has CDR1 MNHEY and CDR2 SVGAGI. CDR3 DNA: TGTGCCAGCAGAAAGGTCCCCCTAGACAGGAACTGGAACACTGAAGCTTTCTTT. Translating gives CASRKVPLDRNWNTEAFF.

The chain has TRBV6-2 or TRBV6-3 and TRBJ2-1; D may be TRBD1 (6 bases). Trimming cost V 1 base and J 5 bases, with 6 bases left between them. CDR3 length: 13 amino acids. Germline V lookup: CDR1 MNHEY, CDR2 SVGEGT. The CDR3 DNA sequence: TGTGCCAGCAGTTACTGGACAGACAATGAGCAGTTCTTC. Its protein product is CASSYWTDNEQFF.

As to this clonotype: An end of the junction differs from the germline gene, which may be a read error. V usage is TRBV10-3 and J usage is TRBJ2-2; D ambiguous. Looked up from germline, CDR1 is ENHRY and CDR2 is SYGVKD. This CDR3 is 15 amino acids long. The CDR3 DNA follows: TGTACCATCAGGACCGGCAGCCCTCTGGCCGGGGAGCTGTTTTTT. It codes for CTIRTGSPLAGELFF.

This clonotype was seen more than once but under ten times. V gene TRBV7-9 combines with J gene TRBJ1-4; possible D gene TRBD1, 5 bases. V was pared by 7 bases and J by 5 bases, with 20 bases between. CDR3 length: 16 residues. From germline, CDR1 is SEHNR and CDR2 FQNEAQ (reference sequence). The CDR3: CASTPGDWRDNEKLFF. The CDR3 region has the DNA TGTGCCAGCACCCCTGGAGATTGGAGGGACAATGAAAAACTGTTTTTT.

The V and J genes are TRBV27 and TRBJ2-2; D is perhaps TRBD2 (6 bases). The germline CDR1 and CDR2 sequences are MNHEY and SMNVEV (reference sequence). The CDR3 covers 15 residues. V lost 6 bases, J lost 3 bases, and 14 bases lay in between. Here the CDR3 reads CASRPWGDYTGELFF. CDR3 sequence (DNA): TGTGCCAGCAGACCTTGGGGGGACTACACCGGGGAGCTGTTTTTT.

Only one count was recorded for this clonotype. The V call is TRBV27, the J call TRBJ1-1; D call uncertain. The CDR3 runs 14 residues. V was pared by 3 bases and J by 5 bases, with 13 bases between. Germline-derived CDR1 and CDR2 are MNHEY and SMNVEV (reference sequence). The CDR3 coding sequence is TGTGCCAGCAGTTTCTCAACGACGCTTACTGAAGCTTTCTTT. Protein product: CASSFSTTLTEAFF.